This TCR beta chain was sequenced during a study of cytomegalovirus exposure and HLA in healthy donors. Study findings and constraints: It was reported that the classifier diagnosed cytomegalovirus status with high specificity and sensitivity in both the original and validation cohorts.

Germline V gene lookup returns CDR1 MNHNS and CDR2 SASEGT. The CDR3 is 15 amino acids. The V gene lost 7 bases and the J gene lost 6 bases, with 22 bases spanning the gap. About this clone itself: Its specificity is not known.

It was with 60 Vbeta and 13 Jbeta primers that the PCR ran. Sequencing was performed with immunoSEQ multiplex PCR; in TCRdb, only in-frame clones are kept and a portion is missing. The repertoire holds tens of thousands of clones, with 82% as singletons. The receptor's source is a man aged 30 to 45 in good health and CMV-seropositive. V gene TRBV6-1 combines with J gene TRBJ2-7; D unclear. Sequenced material: PBMCs. The chain's CDR3 is CASIRSVTLISEQYF. The CDR3 DNA reads TGTGCCAGCATCCGAAGCGTCACCCTAATATCCGAGCAGTACTTC.